The following is a T cell receptor beta chain sequence with its context. Its cognate antigen has yet to be identified. Per-nucleotide qualities are absent, and no much larger clonotype sits a single base away. The cohort comprised 550 to 700 healthy bone marrow donors. At the time of sampling, all cohort members were nominally healthy, though unrecorded immune exposures were likely present. The donor tested CMV seropositive, placing the donor among the roughly 270 seropositive members of the cohort. A peripheral blood sample was collected from each donor, and TCR beta sequencing was performed on peripheral blood mononuclear cells. Genomic DNA extraction from the blood cell samples was performed with the Qiagen DNeasy Blood Extraction Kit. The germline V end is reduced by 4 bases and the J end by 1 base; junction bases left unmatched: 6. CDR1 SGHNT and CDR2 YYREEE were looked up in the germline V gene (reference sequence). From the cysteine through the phenylalanine, the CDR3 covers 15 amino acids. Of the read, only the CDR3 DNA is kept; its 45 bases are in frame from base 1.

Libraries came from the immunoSEQ multiplex PCR assay. The multiplex PCR relied on a mix of 60 forward primers for TCR Vbeta segments and 13 reverse primers for TCR Jbeta segments. A multiplex PCR assay on genomic DNA amplified the CDR3 region of rearranged TCR beta genes. Amplified TCR beta libraries were sequenced as 87-base-pair reads on the Illumina HiSeq System. The paper's processing steps were these. A later analysis tallied 75 million to 85 million unique TCR beta chains across the approximately 670 repertoires, and approximately 12 million of those chains were shared by two or more donors. A nearest-neighbor algorithm error-corrected the raw reads and collapsed the reads into unique sequences, merging closely related sequences to remove PCR and sequencing errors. V, D and J gene segments were assigned by aligning CDR3 sequences to IMGT reference sequences. Each retained sequence needed at least a six-nucleotide match to both a V gene segment and a J gene segment. A rearrangement counted as productive if the CDR3 had no stop codons and remained in frame with V and J, and every other rearrangement counted as non-productive. Following IMGT convention, CDR3 was defined as the stretch from the second conserved V-encoded cysteine to the conserved J-encoded phenylalanine. The earlier analysis of approximately 500 of the donors excluded sequences that lacked an unambiguous match to a single V gene segment. In an earlier analysis of roughly 500 of the donors, V segments were called functional above 56.7% productive rearrangements and were called segregating when the between-donor standard deviation exceeded 5%. To diagnose cytomegalovirus status from the catalog of TCR beta chain sequences, a statistical classification framework was built. A later analysis assigned V and J genes by comparing TCR nucleotide sequences with IMGT/GENE-DB human TR gene sequences. A later analysis assigned CDR3 sequences and most-parsimonious VDJ recombination scenarios with the TCRdist pipeline. In a later analysis, each TCR beta chain was defined by its CDR3 amino acid sequence together with its V-gene family, and reads lacking a unique V-gene family were excluded. A later analysis removed several hundred highly shared, low-generation-probability nucleotide sequences to deal with suspected cross-contamination and a sequencing artifact. For each public chain, a later analysis derived a clonal expansion index from normalized ranks of inferred template counts within each repertoire. A later analysis computed generation probabilities with a VDJ recombination model fitted to out-of-frame rearrangements, and checked the results against IGoR. In a later analysis, TCR-TCR, TCR-HLA and TCR-CMV co-occurrence was scored with hypergeometric tests, and a repertoire-size bias correction was applied to TCR pairs. In a later analysis, false discovery rates were estimated by permuting HLA or CMV assignments 20 times. In a later analysis, co-occurring TCRs were grouped using DBSCAN, with TCRdist sequence similarity added in when clustering inside HLA-allele-positive subsets. For co-occurrence clustering, repertoires with fewer than 30,000 or more than 120,000 public chains were excluded, along with roughly 5 repertoires with anomalous nucleotide sharing. Entries here come from immuneACCESS through TCRdb and include only in-frame sequences with V and J called. Some clones fail to appear in such tables; in the studies checked, an unresolved V gene covers under half of the shortfall, and the cause of the remainder is unknown. D and trimming come from the DNA, and the V and J calls and clone size come from that table. Present in this sample are some 160,000 clones, around three quarters of which were seen just once. The ten biggest clones cover around 2.3% of the sample.

The data belong to a study of cytomegalovirus exposure and HLA in healthy donors (TCRdb year 2017). At the level of the whole study: According to an earlier analysis of 450 to 650 of the donors, roughly 180 million T cells yielded 100 million or so unique TCR beta sequences and 250 to 350 Gb of sequence data. The study profiled the T cell repertoires of hundreds of subjects by immunosequencing and related them to cytomegalovirus serostatus. To study patterns of TCR occurrence, a later analysis re-analyzed previously published TCR beta repertoires from 700 or so donors and added high-resolution HLA genotyping. High-throughput TCR immunosequencing, statistical association of individual TCRs with disease status, and machine learning were combined to predict cytomegalovirus infection status. In an earlier analysis of around 540 of the donors, high-throughput TCR beta sequencing was used to judge whether each TCR beta V gene segment behaved as functional or pseudogenic. Class I and class II HLA loci were covered by the typing at four-digit resolution. Along with the approximately 670-subject first cohort, a separate validation cohort of over a hundred different subjects was used. The number of typed donors differed by locus: about 620-640 for A, B, C, DRB1 and DQB1; approximately 540 for DQA1; around 580 for DPA1; and 400 to 480 for DPB1. Because of strong linkage in the cohort, roughly 5 DR-DQ haplotypes were treated as single units for association and clustering. Genome-wide SNP genotypes for about 60% of the roughly 700 donors were used in a later genetic analysis, which treated that subset as a discovery cohort. Rather than using new phenotypic data, the later analysis identified candidate immune exposures from TCR beta sequences and from how often those sequences occurred across donors. The study aimed to test whether cataloging public T cell receptors could reveal signatures of past pathogen exposure. Roughly 300 gigabases of sequencing data and approximately 85 million unique TCR sequences were included in an early release covering several hundred HLA-typed donors. Across approximately 400 genotyped donors of the cohort, an average of about 240,000 unique TCR beta nucleotide sequences per donor were sequenced, and around 20% of those sequences were non-productive. Every repertoire in the discovery cohort had been generated on one and the same sequencing platform. Of the 398 genotyped donors, approximately 81% were placed in the genetic ancestry cluster associated with self-reported Caucasian donors. Alongside the repertoire data, information on donor age, sex, ethnicity and CMV serostatus was compiled. Findings and caveats that apply to the study as a whole: A later analysis found that most CMV-associated TCR beta chains appeared HLA-restricted, with HLA associations seemingly driven largely by CMV exposure. Because HLA typing was unavailable for some donors at each locus, only the typed subset was used in association tests. An earlier analysis of approximately 500 of the donors showed that most TCR beta V segments appeared in productive rearrangements either about 87% or about 30% of the time, which broadly matched IMGT annotations. In a later analysis, TCR association rates were found to vary across HLA loci, with the most associated TCRs seen for DRB1 alleles and the fewest for HLA-C alleles. The classifier was reported to diagnose cytomegalovirus status with high specificity and sensitivity in both the original and validation cohorts. Only TCR beta chains were sequenced in this cohort, and the absence of alpha or paired-chain data limited detectable features. A total of some 180 TCR beta chains were listed by the study as associated with cytomegalovirus. The sequencing pipeline was judged likely to have produced a cluster of highly shared sequence variants as a technical artifact. CMV serostatus was the only immune exposure information available for the cohort. Seventeen rarely observed V segments, including chromosome 9 orphons, were excluded from the earlier analysis of about 500 of the donors because counts were too low. A later genetic analysis reported fewer N-insertions in productive TCRs among donors in an Asian-associated ancestry cluster than the roughly 640-donor mean. Because the 87-base-pair reads could not distinguish some IMGT-functional V segments, including TRBV6-2 and TRBV6-3, those segments were excluded. According to a later analysis, parvovirus B19, influenza, CMV and Epstein-Barr virus appeared linked to several top co-occurrence clusters. When HLA alleles, especially DR and DQ, strongly co-occurred, TCR associations were difficult to assign to individual alleles. Across donors, most TCR sequences were observed very rarely, whereas some public TCRs were present in many individuals. A further reported finding was that TCR beta sequences accurately predicted the HLA-A and HLA-B alleles for most subjects in the first cohort. In vitro tests confirmed that a few of the cytomegalovirus-associated TCR beta chains recognize cytomegalovirus antigens. A later analysis found that HLA-associated TCR beta chains were more clonally expanded and had lower generation probabilities than equally common non-associated chains. The authors suggested that the approach could potentially be extended to other disease states and immunological phenotypes. Sequencing depth was assumed to be roughly uniform across donors in the presence/absence analyses, though that assumption may not hold. An association between a missense DCLRE1C variant and V-gene and J-gene trimming of TCR beta chains was found in a later genetic analysis and replicated in an independent cohort. In a later analysis, some 17,000 TCR beta sequences were associated with specific HLA alleles at a false discovery rate of 0.05. Correlated functional status among segregating V segments might be attributable to linkage disequilibrium, but an unknown experimental factor could not be ruled out.

The TCR originated in a man aged 50 to 59 in good health and CMV-seropositive. The V gene is TRBV5-4 and the J gene is TRBJ1-1; 8 middle bases align to TRBD1. Sequenced: PBMCs. CDR3 protein: CASSPGGRENTEAFF. The nucleotides are TGTGCCAGCAGCCCAGGGGGCAGGGAGAACACTGAAGCTTTCTTT.